Listed here is a single T cell receptor beta chain. The antigen is undetermined. Using unique molecular identifiers, the investigators prepared the TCRbeta library. TCRdb called the PCR reads again in MiXCR, with one record for every CDR3 protein. This sample has approximately 97,000 distinct CDR3 sequences; 7.5% to 9.5% occur once, and the top ten carry around 15%. Deletions cut 3 bases from V and 6 bases from J, with 12 bases between. The length of the CDR3 is 13 residues. Germline V gives CDR1 DFQATT, CDR2 SNEGSKA (reference sequence). This sample was taken from a study of T-cell reconstitution after alpha-beta-depleted transplantation in children. Study-level findings and limits: T-cell counts and diversity at one year following transplant were attributed mainly to newly produced T cells. Two months or so post-transplant, alpha-beta T cells reportedly derived from several hundred expanded graft clones.

The source is a boy between 2 and 15 years old with acute lymphoblastic leukemia, due to receive a stem cell transplant. Sequenced material: PBMCs, taken before TCRalphabeta/CD19-depleted stem cell transplant. The rearrangement uses TRBV20-1 and TRBJ2-4; weak D call: TRBD2 (5 bases). The CDR3 bases are TGCAGTGCTAGTAAGGGTGAGGGAAACATTCAGTACTTC. Its protein product is CSASKGEGNIQYF.